The entry below describes one T cell receptor (beta chain). The record originates from a study of blood T cell repertoires in COVID-19. Looking at the study overall: COVID-19 samples, acute and convalescent, were from the United States, Italy and Spain. From T cells, B-cell-depleted T cells, or PBMCs came the material, which was cDNA or gDNA.

Authors' processing steps: Reference gene primers were amplified, and this amplification served to estimate nucleated cell counts. Here immunoSEQ multiplex PCR was the method, and the copy in TCRdb shows in-frame clones only, minus some. That table gives V, J and clone size, and the DNA gave D and trimming. The repertoire has some 190,000 clones, around 83% of them found once; the top ten carry 8.2%. The germline V gene has CDR1 GTSNPN and CDR2 SVGIG (reference sequence). Germline trimming cut 8 bases from V and 0 bases from J; bases unmatched to any gene: 18. CDR3 length: 18 amino acids. The sequenced sample was peripheral blood. V gene TRBV30 combines with J gene TRBJ2-3, with TRBD2 matching 9 bases. The receptor's source is a woman aged 60-75 years with acute or convalescent COVID-19. The CDR3 bases are TGTGCCGCCGAATTTAGCGGGAGAGCCCGTGCTAGCACAGATACGCAGTATTTT. Translation: CAAEFSGRARASTDTQYF.